The clone carrying this T cell receptor (beta chain) was picked up one time. Antigen unknown. Sample time point: week 11, during vaccination. What each vaccine dose contained was 300 ug of mutant IDH1 20-mer peptide, accompanied by topical imiquimod. Donors' newly diagnosed IDH1-mutant WHO grade 3 or 4 astrocytomas lacked nuclear ATRX. The data originate from a study of a mutant IDH1 vaccine in newly diagnosed glioma. Broader study findings: Seemingly, pseudoprogression had no relation to changes in the top peripheral T cell clonotypes.

The protocol was immunoSEQ multiplex PCR, while the TCRdb copy is restricted to in-frame clones and leaves out a portion. The data show 100,000 to 150,000 clones, about 82% seen once. This CDR3 has 15 residues. This specimen was PBMCs, taken from a glioma patient whose treatment included an IDH1 peptide vaccine. This clonotype was sampled from a man in his forties or fifties with glioma. The J gene is TRBJ1-1, the V gene TRBV12-1. TRBV12-1 is noted as a pseudogene. The CDR3 DNA follows: TGTGCCAGCAGCTGGGAGACCGGGGGCAACACTGAAGCTTTCTTT. Amino acids: CASSWETGGNTEAFF.